The 21 T cell receptor beta chains given below trace back to one sample, sequenced in a study of T cell changes during pregnancy in multiple sclerosis. Method: immunoSEQ multiplex PCR; TCRdb's copy keeps in-frame clones and lacks some. Among under 75,000 clones listed, less than 95% were seen once. Sample: CD4+ T cells from peripheral blood mononuclear cells, taken after pregnancy. The receptors were gathered from a female donor in good health, enrolled as a control in a pregnancy study.

This sequence joins TRBV15 and TRBJ1-4; 9 positions agree with TRBD1. The germline V gene has CDR1 LNHNV and CDR2 YYDKDF (reference sequence). The V segment lost 2 bases and the J segment 6 bases; nucleotides outside the gene matches: 7. The CDR3 length is 16 residues. In DNA form, the CDR3 reads TGTGCCACCAGCAGAACTCTCCGGGACAGGGATGAAAAACTGTTTTTT. This codes for CATSRTLRDRDEKLFF. Variable domain in full (rest from reference TRBV15 and TRBJ1-4): DAMVIQNPRYQVTQFGKPVTLSCSQTLNHNVMYWYQQKSSQAPKLLFHYYDKDFNNEADTPDNFQSRRPNTSFCFLDIRSPGLGDTAMYLCATSRTLRDRDEKLFFGSGTQLSVL.

The chain uses TRBV10-1 and TRBJ2-7; perhaps TRBD1 as D (5 bases). CDR1 WNHNN and CDR2 SYGVQD come from the germline V gene (reference sequence). CDR3 length equals 14 residues. Trimming left V 7 bases short and J 1 base short, with 14 bases between. CDR3 amino acids: CASKTVDKSYEQYF. CDR3 DNA sequence: TGCGCCAGCAAAACGGTGGACAAATCCTACGAGCAGTACTTC.

The gene calls are TRBV11-3 and TRBJ1-1; TRBD1 is a possible D gene (5 bases). V shed 7 bases and J shed 1 base, with 19 bases lying between them. The germline V gene encodes CDR1 SGHNT and CDR2 YENEEA. The CDR3 contains 16 residues. The DNA of the CDR3 is TGTGCCAGCACCCTCGGGGGGTCGTTTGGGAACACTGAAGCTTTCTTT. Amino acids: CASTLGGSFGNTEAFF.

This sequence joins TRBV6-1 and TRBJ1-2, with 11 nucleotides matching TRBD1. Germline V lookup: CDR1 MNHNS, CDR2 SASEGT. The CDR3 is 16 residues long. The ends lost 3 bases at V and 4 bases at J; junction bases unmatched: 7. The CDR3 is CASSDRTGGPGYGYTF. Written as DNA, the CDR3 is TGTGCCAGCAGTGACCGGACAGGGGGCCCCGGCTATGGCTACACCTTC.

This chain links TRBV2 with TRBJ1-2, with D perhaps matching TRBD1 (5 bases). This CDR3 contains 12 residues. Trimming cost V 4 bases and J 4 bases, with 7 bases left between them. Germline CDR1 reads SNHLY; CDR2 reads FYNNEI. Here the CDR3 reads CASSGQSYGYTF. CDR3 in DNA: TGTGCCAGCAGTGGACAGAGCTATGGCTACACCTTC.

J is TRBJ2-1 and V is TRBV2; tentative D call: TRBD2 (7 bases). V was trimmed by 2 bases and J by 0 bases, leaving 17 bases between them. The CDR3 length is 18 residues. The germline gives CDR1 SNHLY, CDR2 FYNNEI. DNA for the CDR3: TGTGCCAGCAGTGAACCGGCAGACAGGACTAGCTCCTACAATGAGCAGTTCTTC. As protein: CASSEPADRTSSYNEQFF.

This chain uses TRBV20-1 with TRBJ1-1; TRBD1 is a possible D gene (5 bases). The CDR3 spans 11 residues. Trimming took off 7 bases at V and 5 bases at J, with 11 bases between the two ends. Germline assignment: CDR1 DFQATT and CDR2 SNEGSKA (reference sequence). The CDR3 reads CSVAGRTEAFF. For the CDR3, the DNA is TGCAGTGTTGCAGGGCGGACTGAAGCTTTCTTT.

The rearrangement joins TRBV7-2 to TRBJ2-7; 14 bases map to TRBD2. Germline-derived CDR1 and CDR2 are SGHTA and FQGNSA. V lost 1 base and J lost 9; bases outside the gene matches: 5. The CDR3 loop spans 15 amino acids. The CDR3: CASSLVATSGGGQYF. CDR3 nucleotides: TGTGCCAGCAGCTTAGTGGCGACTAGCGGGGGGGGGCAGTACTTC. The full variable domain, in which reference TRBV7-2 and TRBJ2-7 provide the parts outside the CDR3, is GAGVSQSPSNKVTEKGKDVELRCDPISGHTALYWYRQSLGQGLEFLIYFQGNSAPDKSGLPSDRFSAERTGGSVSTLTIQRTQQEDSAVYLCASSLVATSGGGQYFGPGTRLTVT.

This rearrangement joins TRBV2 to TRBJ1-3; D not resolved. Germline assignment: CDR1 SNHLY and CDR2 FYNNEI. V was pared by 2 bases and J by 0 bases, with 8 bases between. The CDR3 totals 15 residues. This CDR3 is CASSESRGSGNTIYF. The CDR3 DNA reads TGTGCCAGCAGTGAATCCCGGGGCTCTGGAAACACCATATATTTT.

The chain employs TRBV11-3 and TRBJ2-1; the match to TRBD1 covers 8 bases. The germline V gene has CDR1 SGHNT and CDR2 YENEEA. Germline trimming cut 5 bases from V and 1 base from J; bases unmatched to any gene: 4. The CDR3 length is 15 residues. Here the CDR3 DNA reads TGTGCCAGCAGCATACGGACAGGGTCCTACAATGAGCAGTTCTTC. This sequence encodes CASSIRTGSYNEQFF.

This rearrangement joins TRBV12-5 to TRBJ2-6; D possibly corresponds to TRBD2 (6 bases). The germline V gene encodes CDR1 LGHNT and CDR2 FRNRAP. There are 16 residues in the CDR3. Trimming removed 0 bases from V and 2 bases from J, with 8 bases in between. CDR3 region: CASGLVGGAGANVLTF. The CDR3 coding sequence is TGTGCTAGTGGTTTGGTAGGCGGGGCTGGGGCCAACGTCCTGACTTTC.

The DNA for the CDR3 is TGTGCTAGTGGTTCTCAACAGACAGGGATCTATGGCTACACCTTC. Translating gives CASGSQQTGIYGYTF. The chain couples TRBV12-5 to TRBJ1-2; 7 positions match TRBD1. There are 15 residues in the CDR3. Germline loops: CDR1 LGHNT, CDR2 FRNRAP. Unmatched junction bases numbered 9, after V lost 4 bases and J lost 4 bases.

The J gene is TRBJ2-5, the V gene TRBV10-3; TRBD1 is a possible D gene (5 bases). The germline V and J ends were trimmed by 3 bases and 5 bases, with 19 bases remaining between them. Germline values: CDR1 ENHRY, CDR2 SYGVKD. This CDR3 spans 16 amino acids. The CDR3 coding sequence is TGTGCCATCAGTGATCCCAGGGCAGGGATGGGGGAGACCCAGTACTTC. It specifies CAISDPRAGMGETQYF.

This chain links TRBV19 with TRBJ2-5; the match to TRBD2 covers 10 bases. The CDR3 contains 14 residues. Losses at the gene ends were 10 bases for V and 5 bases for J; bases not matched to a gene: 10. Germline values: CDR1 LNHDA, CDR2 SQIVND (reference sequence). The CDR3 DNA sequence: TGTGCCACCACGAGCGGGGGGGCGGGGGAGACCCAGTACTTC. Translated, it gives CATTSGGAGETQYF.

V is TRBV7-2 and J is TRBJ1-5; the match to TRBD1 covers 7 bases. Trimming at V came to 6 bases and at J to 3 bases, leaving 2 bases not matched to a gene. This CDR3 is 13 amino acids long. In germline, CDR1 is SGHTA, CDR2 FQGNSA. The CDR3 reads CASRGQFNQPQHF. The CDR3 DNA follows: TGTGCCAGCAGGGGACAGTTCAATCAGCCCCAGCATTTT. Full variable domain (missing parts from reference TRBV7-2 and TRBJ1-5): GAGVSQSPSNKVTEKGKDVELRCDPISGHTALYWYRQSLGQGLEFLIYFQGNSAPDKSGLPSDRFSAERTGGSVSTLTIQRTQQEDSAVYLCASRGQFNQPQHFGDGTRLSIL.

This rearrangement joins TRBV7-2 to TRBJ2-7; 12 bases agree with TRBD2. This CDR3 is 19 amino acids long. V was pared by 3 bases and J by 0 bases, with 12 bases of the junction left unmatched. Germline CDR1 SGHTA, CDR2 FQGNSA. The DNA for the CDR3 is TGTGCCAGCAGCTTTACAGATTTGACTAGCGGGGGCCTCTCCTACGAGCAGTACTTC. This gives the protein CASSFTDLTSGGLSYEQYF. The full variable domain, its missing parts supplied by reference TRBV7-2 and TRBJ2-7, is GAGVSQSPSNKVTEKGKDVELRCDPISGHTALYWYRQSLGQGLEFLIYFQGNSAPDKSGLPSDRFSAERTGGSVSTLTIQRTQQEDSAVYLCASSFTDLTSGGLSYEQYFGPGTRLTVT.

The genes are TRBV30 and TRBJ1-3, with D unclear. The V end lost 1 base, the J end lost 0 bases, and 7 bases lay between the germline ends. Germline values: CDR1 GTSNPN, CDR2 SVGIG (reference sequence). This CDR3 region has 14 residues. Here the CDR3 DNA reads TGTGCCTGGAGTGCCGGGTACTCTGGAAACACCATATATTTT. It translates to CAWSAGYSGNTIYF.

The rearrangement joins TRBV11-3 to TRBJ2-7; TRBD1 aligns across 8 bases. This CDR3 has 16 amino acids. The J segment lost 6 bases and the V segment lost 1 base, leaving 11 bases of the junction unmatched. Per the germline V gene, CDR1 is SGHNT and CDR2 is YENEEA. CDR3 in DNA: TGTGCCAGCAGCTTAGTAACGGGGGACAGGACAGGCGAGCAGTACTTC. Translated, it gives CASSLVTGDRTGEQYF.

The chain joins TRBV4-1 to TRBJ1-4; D is ambiguous. CDR3 length equals 15 residues. V was shortened by 7 bases and J by 2 bases, with 14 bases between the two germline ends. Germline V gene lookup returns CDR1 MGHRA and CDR2 YSYEKL. Here the CDR3 DNA reads TGCGCCAGCACCATAGCCACGGTTACTAATGAAAAACTGTTTTTT. It codes for CASTIATVTNEKLFF.

This chain connects TRBV9 to TRBJ2-3; TRBD1 aligns across 9 bases. Germline V CDR1 and CDR2: SGDLS, YYNGEE. V dropped 4 bases and J dropped 2; count of bases not matched to a gene: 17. There are 19 residues in the CDR3. For the CDR3, the DNA is TGTGCCAGCAGCTTCCTGGACAGGGGTCACAGGGTCGACACAGATACGCAGTATTTT. Residues: CASSFLDRGHRVDTDTQYF.

This chain links TRBV4-1 with TRBJ1-1, with D maybe TRBD1 (5 bases). V gave up 3 bases and J gave up 5 bases, with 13 bases separating them. In germline, CDR1 is MGHRA, CDR2 YSYEKL. The CDR3 contains 14 residues. CDR3 nucleotide sequence: TGCGCCAGCAGCCAGACCTCTCAGGGAACTGAAGCTTTCTTT. Amino acid sequence: CASSQTSQGTEAFF.